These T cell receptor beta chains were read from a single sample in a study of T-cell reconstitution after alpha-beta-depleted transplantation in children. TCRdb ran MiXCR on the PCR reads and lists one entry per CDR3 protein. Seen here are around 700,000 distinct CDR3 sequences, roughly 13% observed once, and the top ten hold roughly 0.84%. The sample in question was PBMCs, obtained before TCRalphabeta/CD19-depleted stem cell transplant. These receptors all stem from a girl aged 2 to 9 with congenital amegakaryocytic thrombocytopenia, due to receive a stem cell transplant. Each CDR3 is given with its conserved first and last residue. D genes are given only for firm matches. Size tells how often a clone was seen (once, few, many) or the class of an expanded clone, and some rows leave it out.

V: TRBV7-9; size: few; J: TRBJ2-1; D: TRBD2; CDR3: CASSFARVSSLTSGPDNEQFF; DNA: TGTGCCAGCAGCTTCGCTAGAGTCTCGTCCCTGACTAGCGGTCCCGACAATGAGCAGTTCTTC
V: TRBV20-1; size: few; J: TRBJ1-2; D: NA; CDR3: CSVHNGYTF; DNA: TGCAGTGTCCACAATGGCTACACCTTC
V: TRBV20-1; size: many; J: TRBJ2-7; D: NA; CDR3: CSARQGREQYF; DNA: TGCAGTGCTAGACAAGGGCGCGAGCAGTACTTC
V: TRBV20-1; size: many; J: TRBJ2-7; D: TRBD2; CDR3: CSAIPLRDLSAGGTYRVYEQYF; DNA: TGCAGTGCTATTCCCCTCCGAGATCTTTCCGCGGGAGGTACTTACAGGGTCTACGAGCAGTACTTC
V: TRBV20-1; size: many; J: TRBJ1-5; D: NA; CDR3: CSATGNSNQPQHF; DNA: TGCAGTGCTACAGGGAATAGCAATCAGCCCCAGCATTTT
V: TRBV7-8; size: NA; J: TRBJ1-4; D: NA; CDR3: CASSLGWTGEKLFF; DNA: TGTGCCAGCAGCTTAGGGTGGACGGGTGAAAAACTGTTTTTT
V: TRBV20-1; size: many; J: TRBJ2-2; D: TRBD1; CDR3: CSAVTGRNTGELFF; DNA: TGCAGTGCTGTGACAGGGAGGAACACCGGGGAGCTGTTTTTT
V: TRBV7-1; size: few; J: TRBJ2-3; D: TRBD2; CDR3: CASSGNPKWTSGRARAGADTQYF; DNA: TGTGCCAGCAGCGGAAACCCTAAGTGGACTAGCGGGAGGGCCCGAGCGGGTGCAGATACGCAGTATTTT
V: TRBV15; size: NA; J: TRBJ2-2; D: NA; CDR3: CATTRRPANTGELFF; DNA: TGTGCCACCACCCGACGGCCCGCGAACACCGGGGAGCTGTTTTTT
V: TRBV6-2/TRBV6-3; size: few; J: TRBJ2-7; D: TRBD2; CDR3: CASSYGPAGAYEQYF; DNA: TGTGCCAGCAGTTACGGACCGGCGGGAGCCTACGAGCAGTACTTC
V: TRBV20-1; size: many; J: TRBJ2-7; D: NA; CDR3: CSVGPDSYEQYF; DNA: TGCAGTGTAGGGCCGGACTCCTACGAGCAGTACTTC